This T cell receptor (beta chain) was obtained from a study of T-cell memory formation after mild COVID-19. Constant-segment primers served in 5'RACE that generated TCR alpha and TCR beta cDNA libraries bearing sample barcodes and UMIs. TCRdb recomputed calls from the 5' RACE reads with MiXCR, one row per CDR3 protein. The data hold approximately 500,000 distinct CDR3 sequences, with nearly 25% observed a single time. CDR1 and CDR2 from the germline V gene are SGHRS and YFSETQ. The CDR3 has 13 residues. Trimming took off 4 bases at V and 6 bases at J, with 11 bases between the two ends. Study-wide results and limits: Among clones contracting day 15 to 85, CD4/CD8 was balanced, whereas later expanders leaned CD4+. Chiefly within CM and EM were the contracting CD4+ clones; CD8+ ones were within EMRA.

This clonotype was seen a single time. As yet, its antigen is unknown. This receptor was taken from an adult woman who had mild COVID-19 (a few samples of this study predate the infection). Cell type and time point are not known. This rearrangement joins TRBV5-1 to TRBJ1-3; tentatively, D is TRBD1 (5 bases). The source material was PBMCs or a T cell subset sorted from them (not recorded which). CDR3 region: CASSPLGLNTIYF. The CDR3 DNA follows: TGCGCCAGCAGCCCCTTGGGGCTAAACACCATATATTTT.